The clone carrying this T cell receptor beta chain was counted a single time. The PCR made use of 60 Vbeta and 13 Jbeta primers. The protocol was immunoSEQ multiplex PCR, while the TCRdb copy is restricted to in-frame clones and leaves out a portion. The sample gives 95,000 to 150,000 clones, over 60% of which show up once; less than 3.5% is in the top ten. These data come from a study of cytomegalovirus exposure and HLA in healthy donors. V lost 5 bases and J lost 4; bases outside the gene matches: 8. The CDR3 length is 14 residues. Germline values: CDR1 MNHEY, CDR2 SVGAGI. The chain joins TRBV6-5 to TRBJ2-7; 7 positions agree with TRBD1. The sequencing input was PBMCs. This receptor was taken from a woman aged 40 to 50 in good health and CMV-seropositive. The DNA of the CDR3 is TGTGCCAGCAGTAAACCTCAGACAGGGTACGAGCAGTACTTC. Its translation is CASSKPQTGYEQYF.